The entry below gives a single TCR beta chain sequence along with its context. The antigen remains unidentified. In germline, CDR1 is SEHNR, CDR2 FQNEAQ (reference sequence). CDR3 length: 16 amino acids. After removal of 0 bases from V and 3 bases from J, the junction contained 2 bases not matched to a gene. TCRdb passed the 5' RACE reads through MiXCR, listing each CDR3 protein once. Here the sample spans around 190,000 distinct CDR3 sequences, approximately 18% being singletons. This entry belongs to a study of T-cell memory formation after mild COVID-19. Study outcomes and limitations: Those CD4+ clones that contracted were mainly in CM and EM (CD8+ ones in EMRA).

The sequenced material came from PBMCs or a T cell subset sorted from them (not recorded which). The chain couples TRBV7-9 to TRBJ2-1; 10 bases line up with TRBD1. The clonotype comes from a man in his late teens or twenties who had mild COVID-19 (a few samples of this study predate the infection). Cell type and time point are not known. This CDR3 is CASSLAGTGVYNEQFF. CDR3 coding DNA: TGTGCCAGCAGCTTAGCCGGGACAGGGGTCTACAATGAGCAGTTCTTC.